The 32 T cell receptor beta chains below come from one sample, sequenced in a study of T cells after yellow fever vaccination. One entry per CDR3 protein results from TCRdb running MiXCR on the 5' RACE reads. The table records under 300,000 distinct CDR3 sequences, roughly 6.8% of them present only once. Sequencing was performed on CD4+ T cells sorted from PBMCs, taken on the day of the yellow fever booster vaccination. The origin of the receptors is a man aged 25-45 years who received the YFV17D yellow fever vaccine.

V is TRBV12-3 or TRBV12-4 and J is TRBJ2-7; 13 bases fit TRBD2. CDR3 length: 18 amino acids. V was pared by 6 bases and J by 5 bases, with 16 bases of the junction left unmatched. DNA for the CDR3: TGTGCCAGCAGCAGAGGACTAGCGGGAGTTTATAGTAAGGACGAGCAGTACTTC. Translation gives CASSRGLAGVYSKDEQYF.

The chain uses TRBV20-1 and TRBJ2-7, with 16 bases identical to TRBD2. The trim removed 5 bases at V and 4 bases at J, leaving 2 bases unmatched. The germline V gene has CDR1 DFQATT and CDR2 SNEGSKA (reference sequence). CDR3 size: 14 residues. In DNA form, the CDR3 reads TGCAGTGCTCTGGGACTAGCGGGAGGGTACGAGCAGTACTTC. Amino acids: CSALGLAGGYEQYF.

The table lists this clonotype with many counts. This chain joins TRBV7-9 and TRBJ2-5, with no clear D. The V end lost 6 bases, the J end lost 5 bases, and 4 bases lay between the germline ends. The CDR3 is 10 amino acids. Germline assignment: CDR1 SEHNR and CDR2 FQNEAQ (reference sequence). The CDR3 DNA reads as TGTGCCAGCAGTATGGAGACCCAGTACTTC. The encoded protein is CASSMETQYF.

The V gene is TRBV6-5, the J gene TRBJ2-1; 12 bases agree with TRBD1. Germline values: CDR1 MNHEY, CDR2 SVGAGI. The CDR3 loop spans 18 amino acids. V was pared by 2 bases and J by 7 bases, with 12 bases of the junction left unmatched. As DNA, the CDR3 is TGTGCCAGCAGTTACGTTCTGCCGGGACAGGGGGCGAATAATGAGCAGTTCTTC. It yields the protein CASSYVLPGQGANNEQFF.

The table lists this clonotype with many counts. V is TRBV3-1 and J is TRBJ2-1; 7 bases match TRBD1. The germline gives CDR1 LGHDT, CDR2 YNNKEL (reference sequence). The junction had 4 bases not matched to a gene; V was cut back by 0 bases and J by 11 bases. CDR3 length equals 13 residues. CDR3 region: CASSQDRQGQQFF. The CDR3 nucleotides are TGTGCCAGCAGCCAAGACCGACAGGGCCAGCAGTTCTTC.

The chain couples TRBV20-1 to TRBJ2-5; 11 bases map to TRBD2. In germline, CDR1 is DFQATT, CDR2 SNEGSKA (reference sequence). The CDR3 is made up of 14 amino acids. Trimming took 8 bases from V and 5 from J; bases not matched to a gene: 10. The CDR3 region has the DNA TGCAGTCCTCTAGCGGGAGGAGGGGACGAGACCCAGTACTTC. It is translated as CSPLAGGGDETQYF.

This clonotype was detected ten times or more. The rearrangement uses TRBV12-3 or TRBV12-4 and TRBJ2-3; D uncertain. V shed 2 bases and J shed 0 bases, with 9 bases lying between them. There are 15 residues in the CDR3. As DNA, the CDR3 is TGTGCCAGCAGTTTAAGGCAGCCCAGCACAGATACGCAGTATTTT. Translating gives CASSLRQPSTDTQYF.

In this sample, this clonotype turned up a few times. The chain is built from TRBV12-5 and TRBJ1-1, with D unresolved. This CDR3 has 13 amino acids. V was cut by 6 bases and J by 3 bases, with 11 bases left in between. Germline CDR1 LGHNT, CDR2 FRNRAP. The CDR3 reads CASGRDGYTEAFF. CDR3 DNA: TGTGCTAGTGGCAGAGACGGATACACTGAAGCTTTCTTT. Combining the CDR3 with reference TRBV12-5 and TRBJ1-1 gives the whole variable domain DARVTQTPRHKVTEMGQEVTMRCQPILGHNTVFWYRQTMMQGLELLAYFRNRAPLDDSGMPKDRFSAEMPDATLATLKIQPSEPRDSAVYFCASGRDGYTEAFFGQGTRLTVV.

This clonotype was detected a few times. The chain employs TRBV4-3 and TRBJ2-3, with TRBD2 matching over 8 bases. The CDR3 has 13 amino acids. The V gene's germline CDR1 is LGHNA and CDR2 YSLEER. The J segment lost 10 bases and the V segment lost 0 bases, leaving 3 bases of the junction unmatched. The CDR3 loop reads CASSQDVREAQYF. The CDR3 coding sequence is TGCGCCAGCAGCCAAGATGTGCGGGAGGCGCAGTATTTT.

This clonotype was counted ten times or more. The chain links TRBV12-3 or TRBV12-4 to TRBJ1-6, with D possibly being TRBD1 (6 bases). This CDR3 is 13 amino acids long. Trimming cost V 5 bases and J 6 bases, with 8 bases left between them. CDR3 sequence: CASSQQGNSPLHF. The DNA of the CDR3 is TGTGCCAGCAGTCAACAGGGTAATTCACCCCTCCACTTT.

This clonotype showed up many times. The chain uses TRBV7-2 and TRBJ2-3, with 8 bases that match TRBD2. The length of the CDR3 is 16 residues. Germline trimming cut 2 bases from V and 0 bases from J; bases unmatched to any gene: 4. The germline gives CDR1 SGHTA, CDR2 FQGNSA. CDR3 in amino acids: CASSLSASGSTDTQYF. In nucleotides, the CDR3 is TGTGCCAGCAGCTTATCGGCTAGCGGGAGCACAGATACGCAGTATTTT.

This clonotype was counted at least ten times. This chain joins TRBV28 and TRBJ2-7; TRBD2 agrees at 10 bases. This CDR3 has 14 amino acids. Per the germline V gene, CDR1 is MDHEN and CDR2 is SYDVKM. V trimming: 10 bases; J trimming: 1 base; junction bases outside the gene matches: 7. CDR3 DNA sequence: TGTGCCATCACCGGGACTAGCGATTCCTACGAGCAGTACTTC. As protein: CAITGTSDSYEQYF.

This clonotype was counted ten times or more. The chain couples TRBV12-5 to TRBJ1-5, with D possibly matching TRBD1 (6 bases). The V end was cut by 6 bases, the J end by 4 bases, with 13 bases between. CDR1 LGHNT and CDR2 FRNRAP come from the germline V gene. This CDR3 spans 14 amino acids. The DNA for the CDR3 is TGTGCTAGTGGCCTTGGACAGAAAAATCAGCCCCAGCATTTT. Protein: CASGLGQKNQPQHF.

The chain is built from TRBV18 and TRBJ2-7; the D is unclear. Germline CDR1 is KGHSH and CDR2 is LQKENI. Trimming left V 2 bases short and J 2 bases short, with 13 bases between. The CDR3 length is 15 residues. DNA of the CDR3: TGTGCCAGCTCACCAGACTTCACCCTAGCCTACGAGCAGTACTTC. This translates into CASSPDFTLAYEQYF.

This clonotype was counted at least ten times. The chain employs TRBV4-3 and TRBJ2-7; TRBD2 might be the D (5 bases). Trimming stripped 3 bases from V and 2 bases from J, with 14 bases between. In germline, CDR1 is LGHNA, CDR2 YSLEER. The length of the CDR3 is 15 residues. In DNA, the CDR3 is TGCGCCAGCAGCCAGTCGAGCGCGGGTCCCTACGAGCAGTACTTC. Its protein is CASSQSSAGPYEQYF.

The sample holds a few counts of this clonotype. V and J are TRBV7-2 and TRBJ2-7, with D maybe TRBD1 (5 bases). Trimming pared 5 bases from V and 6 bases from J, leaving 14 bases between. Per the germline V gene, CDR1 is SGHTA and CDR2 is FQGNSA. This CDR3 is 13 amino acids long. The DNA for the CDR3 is TGTGCCAGCAGCGAAGTCCCTGGGGCCGAGCAGTACTTC. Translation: CASSEVPGAEQYF.

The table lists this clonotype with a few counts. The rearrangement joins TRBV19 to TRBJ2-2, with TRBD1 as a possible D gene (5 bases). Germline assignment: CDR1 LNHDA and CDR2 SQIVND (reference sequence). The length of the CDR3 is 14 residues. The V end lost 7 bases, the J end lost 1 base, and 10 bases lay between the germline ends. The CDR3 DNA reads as TGTGCCAGTATGCGAACAGGGAACACCGGGGAGCTGTTTTTT. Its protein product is CASMRTGNTGELFF.

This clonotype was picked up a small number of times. CDR3 residues: CASSRSGAGGGYEQYF. In DNA, the CDR3 is TGTGCCAGCAGCCGCTCAGGGGCAGGGGGAGGCTACGAGCAGTACTTC. The chain recombines TRBV7-9 with TRBJ2-7; TRBD1 might be the D (7 bases). The CDR3 is 16 amino acids. Germline V CDR1 and CDR2: SEHNR, FQNEAQ (reference sequence). V lost 5 bases, J lost 3 bases, and 20 bases lay in between.

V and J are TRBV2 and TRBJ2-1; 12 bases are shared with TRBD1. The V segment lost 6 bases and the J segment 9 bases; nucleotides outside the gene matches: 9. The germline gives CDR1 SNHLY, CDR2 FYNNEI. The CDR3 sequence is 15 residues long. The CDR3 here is CASRIGTGGWGEQFF. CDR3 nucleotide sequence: TGTGCCAGCAGAATCGGGACAGGGGGCTGGGGTGAGCAGTTCTTC.

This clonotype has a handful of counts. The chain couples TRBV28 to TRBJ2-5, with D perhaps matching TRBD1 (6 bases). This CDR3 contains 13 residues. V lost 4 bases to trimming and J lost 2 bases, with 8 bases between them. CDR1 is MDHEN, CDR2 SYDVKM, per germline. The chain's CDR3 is CASSYGQQETQYF. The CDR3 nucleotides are TGTGCCAGCAGTTATGGACAGCAAGAGACCCAGTACTTC.

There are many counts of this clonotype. The CDR3 DNA follows: TGCGCCAGTTCACAGGGGGCCTCCTACGAGCAGTACTTC. Translated, it gives CASSQGASYEQYF. This rearrangement joins TRBV5-1 to TRBJ2-7; 9 nucleotides agree with TRBD1. The CDR3 extends over 13 amino acids. V was clipped by 8 bases and J by 0 bases; unmatched bases: 3. Looked up from germline, CDR1 is SGHRS and CDR2 is YFSETQ. Filled out from reference TRBV5-1 and TRBJ2-7, the complete variable domain reads KAGVTQTPRYLIKTRGQQVTLSCSPISGHRSVSWYQQTPGQGLQFLFEYFSETQRNKGNFPGRFSGRQFSNSRSEMNVSTLELGDSALYLCASSQGASYEQYFGPGTRLTVT.

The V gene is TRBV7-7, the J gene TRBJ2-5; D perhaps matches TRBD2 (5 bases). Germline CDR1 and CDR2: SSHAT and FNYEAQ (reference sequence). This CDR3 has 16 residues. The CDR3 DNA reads TGTTCTAGCAGCTCAGGAGCGCTAGCCCGCCAAGAGACCCAGTACTTC. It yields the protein CSSSSGALARQETQYF.

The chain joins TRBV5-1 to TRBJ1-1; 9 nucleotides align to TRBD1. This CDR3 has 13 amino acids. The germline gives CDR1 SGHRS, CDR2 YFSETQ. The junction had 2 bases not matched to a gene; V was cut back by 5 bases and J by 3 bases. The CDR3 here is CASRGQGDTEAFF. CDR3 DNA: TGCGCCAGCAGGGGACAGGGAGACACTGAAGCTTTCTTT.

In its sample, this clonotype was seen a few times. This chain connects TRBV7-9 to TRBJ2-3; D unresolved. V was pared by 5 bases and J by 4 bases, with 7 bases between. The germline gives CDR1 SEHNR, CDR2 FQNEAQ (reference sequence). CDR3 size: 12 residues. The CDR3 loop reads CASSGQSDTQYF. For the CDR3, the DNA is TGTGCCAGCAGCGGGCAGTCAGATACGCAGTATTTT.

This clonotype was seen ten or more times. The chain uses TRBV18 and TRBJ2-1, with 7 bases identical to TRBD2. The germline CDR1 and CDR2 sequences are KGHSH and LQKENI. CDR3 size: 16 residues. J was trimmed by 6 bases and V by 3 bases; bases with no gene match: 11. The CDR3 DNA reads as TGTGCCAGCTCACCGATGTTCGGCGGGAGTCTCAATGAGCAGTTCTTC. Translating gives CASSPMFGGSLNEQFF.

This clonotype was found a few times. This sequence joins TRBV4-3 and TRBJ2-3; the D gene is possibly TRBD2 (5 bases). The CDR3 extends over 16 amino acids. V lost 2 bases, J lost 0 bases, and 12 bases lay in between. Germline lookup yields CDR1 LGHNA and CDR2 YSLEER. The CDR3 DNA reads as TGCGCCAGCAGCCAAATCCGTAGAGGGAGCACAGATACGCAGTATTTT. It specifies CASSQIRRGSTDTQYF.

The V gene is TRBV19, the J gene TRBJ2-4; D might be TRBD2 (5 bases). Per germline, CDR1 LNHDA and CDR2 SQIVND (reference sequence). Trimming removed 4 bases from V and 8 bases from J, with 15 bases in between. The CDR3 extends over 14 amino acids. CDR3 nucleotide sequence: TGTGCCAGTAGTAACGGGTCTCAGGAGGACATTCAGTACTTC. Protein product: CASSNGSQEDIQYF.

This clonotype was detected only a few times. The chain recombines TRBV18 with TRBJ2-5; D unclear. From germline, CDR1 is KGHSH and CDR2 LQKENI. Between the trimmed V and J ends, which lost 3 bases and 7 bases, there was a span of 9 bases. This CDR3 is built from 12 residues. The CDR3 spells CASSPDVGTQYF. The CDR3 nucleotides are TGTGCCAGCTCACCCGACGTAGGGACCCAGTACTTC.

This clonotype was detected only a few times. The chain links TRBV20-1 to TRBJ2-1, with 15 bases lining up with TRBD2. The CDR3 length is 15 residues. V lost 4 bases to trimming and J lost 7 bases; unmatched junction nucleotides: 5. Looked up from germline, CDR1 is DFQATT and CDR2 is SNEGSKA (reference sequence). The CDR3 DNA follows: TGCAGTGCTACGACCGGGACTAGCGGGAGGAATGAGCAGTTCTTC. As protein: CSATTGTSGRNEQFF.

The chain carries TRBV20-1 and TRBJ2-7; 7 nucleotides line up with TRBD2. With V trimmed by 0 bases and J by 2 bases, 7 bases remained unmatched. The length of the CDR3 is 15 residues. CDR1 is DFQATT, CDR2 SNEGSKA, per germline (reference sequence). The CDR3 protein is CSARDWLAATYEQYF. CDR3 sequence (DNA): TGCAGTGCTAGAGATTGGCTAGCGGCAACCTACGAGCAGTACTTC.

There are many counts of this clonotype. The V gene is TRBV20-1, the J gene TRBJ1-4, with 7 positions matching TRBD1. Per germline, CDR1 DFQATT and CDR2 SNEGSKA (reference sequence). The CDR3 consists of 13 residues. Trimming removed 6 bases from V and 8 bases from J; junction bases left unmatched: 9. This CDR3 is CSARYRGGEKLFF. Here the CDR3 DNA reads TGCAGTGCCCGATACAGGGGAGGGGAAAAACTGTTTTTT.

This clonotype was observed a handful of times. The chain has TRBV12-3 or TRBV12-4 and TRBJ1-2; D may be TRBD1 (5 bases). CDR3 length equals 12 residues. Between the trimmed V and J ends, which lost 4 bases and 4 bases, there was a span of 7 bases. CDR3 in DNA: TGTGCCAGCAGTTCGGGGACCTATGGCTACACCTTC. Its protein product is CASSSGTYGYTF.